This T cell receptor (beta chain) originates from a study of shared clonotypes between healthy human individuals. CDR3 size: 13 residues. In germline, CDR1 is MDHEN, CDR2 SYDVKM. V was cut by 8 bases and J by 5 bases, with 13 bases left in between. CD45RO-negative cells were positively selected for CCR7, leaving out terminally differentiated effector memory CD45RA+ cells. This table comes from immunoSEQ multiplex PCR, and its TCRdb copy is limited to in-frame clones, with some not included. The sample shows over 800,000 clones, almost 95% of them seen only once. The chain couples TRBV28 to TRBJ1-5; D unresolved. Specimen: naive CD8+ T cells sorted from blood. The TCR comes from a man aged 25 to 40 in good health. Written as DNA, the CDR3 is TGTGCCAGCGGACTTACCCAAGATCAGCCCCAGCATTTT. Encoded protein: CASGLTQDQPQHF.